This record concerns one T cell receptor beta chain sequence. This specimen comes from a study of OX40 agonist ivuxolimab in advanced cancers. Study background: An agonistic human IgG2 monoclonal antibody against OX40 (CD134) was given. Dose-escalation patients were diagnosed with hepatocellular carcinoma, melanoma, renal cell cancer or head and neck cancer.

CDR3 size: 13 residues. Trimming took 6 bases from V and 8 from J, leaving 16 bases between them. Germline V CDR1 and CDR2: MNHEY, SVGAGI. Here immunoSEQ multiplex PCR was the method, and the copy in TCRdb shows in-frame clones only, minus some. The sample has some 99,000 clones; roughly 94% are singletons. The specimen comprised CD4+ or CD8+ T cells sorted from blood, sampled in a trial of the OX40 agonist ivuxolimab. The receptor was isolated from an adult with an advanced solid tumor such as melanoma, head and neck, liver or kidney cancer. The chain combines TRBV6-5 with TRBJ1-2; possibly TRBD1 for D (5 bases). CDR3 sequence reads: CASSHRDFRGYTF. The CDR3 DNA reads as TGTGCCAGCAGCCACCGGGACTTCCGCGGCTACACCTTC.